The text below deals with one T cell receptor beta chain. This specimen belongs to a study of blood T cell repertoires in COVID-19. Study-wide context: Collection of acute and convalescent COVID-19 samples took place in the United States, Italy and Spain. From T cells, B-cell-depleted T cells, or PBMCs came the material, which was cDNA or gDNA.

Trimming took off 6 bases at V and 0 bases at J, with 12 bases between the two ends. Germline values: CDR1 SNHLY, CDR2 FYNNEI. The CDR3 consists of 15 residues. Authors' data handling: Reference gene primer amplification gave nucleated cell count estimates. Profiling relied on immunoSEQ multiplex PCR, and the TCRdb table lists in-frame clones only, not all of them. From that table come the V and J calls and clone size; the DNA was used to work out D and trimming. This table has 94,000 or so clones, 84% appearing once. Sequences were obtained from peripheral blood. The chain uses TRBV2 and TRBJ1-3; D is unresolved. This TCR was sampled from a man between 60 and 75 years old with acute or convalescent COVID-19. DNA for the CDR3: TGTGCCAGCAGCTCCAGACTCTTCTCTGGAAACACCATATATTTT. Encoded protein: CASSSRLFSGNTIYF. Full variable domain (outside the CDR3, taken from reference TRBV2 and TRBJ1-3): EPEVTQTPSHQVTQMGQEVILRCVPISNHLYFYWYRQILGQKVEFLVSFYNNEISEKSEIFDDQFSVERPDGSNFTLKIRSTKLEDSAMYFCASSSRLFSGNTIYFGEGSWLTVV.